This T cell receptor (beta chain) is drawn from a study of blood T cells in healthy people across ages (dated by TCRdb to the mid-2010s). With respect to the entire study: In model experiments, template switching captured roughly one uniquely barcoded TCR beta cDNA molecule for every two T cells. Using deep sequencing normalized with unique cDNA molecular identifiers, the study measured how TCR beta repertoire diversity changes with age. Four age groups were formed from the donors: young (average approximately 17 years), middle-aged (around 37), aged (about 68) and long-lived (more than 75). Donors of different ages were randomly distributed across sequencing lanes to avoid experimental bias. For two donors (one aged 18 to 30 and one aged 80 or older), the study analyzed two additional independent replicas of 1 million unique cDNA reads from the same blood draw. Here is what the overall study found, with its caveats: As age increased, observed TCR beta diversity per million T cells dropped in a roughly linear way, and a significant reduction was already evident by age about 40. A strong correlation was found between observed TCR beta diversity and the percentage of naive T cells measured by flow cytometry. Compared with the aged group, more naive CD4+ T cells, fewer expanded clones and increased TCR diversity were shown by the long-lived group, suggesting age selection. Total diversity estimates from one million sequenced T cells were considered lower bounds and underestimates. Bulk unsorted PBMC profiling prevented conclusive comparison of naive and antigen-experienced compartments. The CMV infection status of donors was not known, potentially confounding age-related changes in expanded clonotypes.

The donors were some 36 Caucasian individuals from Russia, aged roughly 6 to 100 years, who were systemically healthy. Approximately 10 milliliters of peripheral blood were collected from each donor into EDTA-treated Vacutainer tubes. Ficoll-Paque density-gradient centrifugation was used to isolate PBMCs, with at least 6.5 million per sample. Total RNA, at least 5.5 micrograms per sample, was extracted from PBMCs with Trizol reagent. Naive CD45RAhigh/CD27high T cell percentages were measured by flow cytometry on a PBMC aliquot from every donor. V drops 3 bases and J drops 4 bases, leaving 12 bases in between. The germline V gene specifies MDHEN as CDR1 and SYDVKM as CDR2. The CDR3 starts with the cysteine, ends with the phenylalanine, and has 14 residues. Just CDR3 DNA is preserved here, 42 bases in frame from base 1. Turning to this clonotype: Its antigen remains unidentified. Base-call qualities are not available, and no considerably larger clone is one nucleotide away.

The library came from 5' RACE. TCRdb shows the sequencer as Illumina HiSeq 2500. A second roughly 6 to 11 cycle PCR used a sample-barcoded 5' primer and a J-beta primer mix. A unique molecular identifier was introduced onto each TCR beta cDNA molecule by a template-switch 5' adaptor carrying 12 random nucleotides. Each sample yielded at least 2.5 million CDR3-containing paired-end reads. First-strand cDNA synthesis was performed from all RNA using the Mint cDNA synthesis kit, with priming by a TRBC-specific oligonucleotide. All cDNA was treated with uracil-DNA glycosylase and then went through a first 18-cycle PCR with the universal primers M1SS and BC2_uni_R. The study's processing was this. For normalization, 1 million high-quality reads were randomly selected from each sample, with every read carrying a distinct molecular identifier. Reads sharing molecular identifiers were discarded rather than binned into consensus sequences. MiTCR, set to a Q25 quality threshold and the strictest error-elimination algorithm, was used for CDR3 identification, clonotype clustering and error correction. A nonparametric unseen species model using Euler transformation provided a lower-bound estimate of total TCR beta diversity. Using fastp trimming at Q25 and MiXCR clonotype assembly, TCRdb reanalyzed the public sequencing data and kept in-frame beta chains. Identical CDR3 protein sequences are pooled into one entry, listed with their most common genes and DNA. None of the V and J calls come from the authors' own analysis; TCRdb made them. This sample lists roughly 1.4 million distinct CDR3 sequences; 59% were detected once. The ten largest clonotypes hold 5% to 7% of the sample.

The receptor comes from a young man in good health. This chain is built from TRBV28 and TRBJ1-2; a tentative D match to TRBD1 spans 5 bases. The specimen sequenced was blood. The nucleotide sequence reads as follows: TGTGCCAGCAGTTTTGAGGCGGGGCTCTATGGCTACACCTTC. Its protein is CASSFEAGLYGYTF.